Below, one TCR beta chain is given with its context. The V gene lost 0 bases and the J gene lost 3 bases, with 9 bases spanning the gap. This CDR3 contains 15 residues. Per the germline V gene, CDR1 is MNHEY and CDR2 is SVGAGI. This specimen belongs to a study of human T cells and chemical hapten exposure. Time point defined: patch test 1, 2 weeks after DPC sensitization. Treatment described: therapeutic diphenylcyclopropenone sensitization with weekly scalp DPC. Using its own MiXCR run on the RACE reads, TCRdb lists one record per CDR3 protein. The profile shows approximately 82,000 distinct CDR3 sequences, over 9.5% of them singletons.

The receptor was derived from a man aged 40-49 years with alopecia areata. Some clones in this sample may be carry-over from other donors' samples. The chain combines TRBV6-5 with TRBJ1-5; TRBD1 is a possible D gene (6 bases). The material sequenced was whole blood, taken in connection with sensitization to the hapten diphenylcyclopropenone (DPC). CDR3 sequence (DNA): TGTGCCAGCAGTTACTCCCCGGGACACAATCAGCCCCAGCATTTT. It translates to CASSYSPGHNQPQHF.